This TCR beta chain was observed in a study of cytomegalovirus exposure and HLA in healthy donors. Study-wide points: The listing of 150 to 200 TCR beta chains classed them as cytomegalovirus-associated.

Germline V gives CDR1 LNHDA, CDR2 SQIVND (reference sequence). Germline trimming cut 8 bases from V and 2 bases from J; bases unmatched to any gene: 6. The CDR3 totals 14 residues. Regarding this clone: The antigen remains unidentified.

Measured with immunoSEQ multiplex PCR; TCRdb has only the in-frame clones, and not every one. The sample includes nearly 80,000 clones, 80% to 95% of them seen just once. The chain employs TRBV19 and TRBJ1-3; 7 nucleotides match TRBD1. The specimen sequenced was PBMCs. This TCR was sampled from a woman in her 30s in good health and CMV-seronegative. CDR3 residues: CASQDQGAGNTIYF. The CDR3 DNA reads TGTGCCAGTCAAGATCAGGGGGCTGGAAACACCATATATTTT.